Listed below are T cell receptor beta chains from one sample, sequenced in a study of PD-1 blockade in classical Hodgkin lymphoma. The assay was immunoSEQ multiplex PCR, and TCRdb's table has in-frame clones only and misses some. There are more than 20,000 clones in the sample; approximately 77% occur only once, and about 19% lies in the top ten. This specimen consisted of peripheral blood mononuclear cells (PBMCs), obtained before the fourth cycle of nivolumab. These receptor sequences come from a human donor with classical Hodgkin lymphoma. Each CDR3 is given with its conserved first and last residue. The D gene is left open where the match is weak. Rows may omit the clone size; those that give it use once, few, many or a size class.

D gene	clone size	V gene	J gene	CDR3 protein	CDR3 DNA
.	.	TRBV5-1	TRBJ2-5	CASSLALLAEETQYF	TGCGCCAGCAGCTTGGCCTTATTGGCCGAGGAGACCCAGTACTTC
.	.	TRBV21-1	TRBJ2-5	CASSSLVGLAELQETQYF	TGTGCCAGCAGCAGCCTGGTGGGACTAGCGGAGCTACAAGAGACCCAGTACTTC
.	.	TRBV6-5	TRBJ2-7	CASSSTGFSSYEQYF	TGTGCCAGCAGTTCCACAGGGTTTAGCTCCTACGAGCAGTACTTC
.	once	TRBV27	TRBJ1-1	CASSFGMRTEAFF	TGTGCCAGCAGTTTCGGGATGAGGACTGAAGCTTTCTTT
TRBD2	few	TRBV4-1	TRBJ2-7	CASSHTGRGTSGSLAFEQYF	TGCGCCAGCAGCCATACGGGTCGTGGGACTAGCGGATCTTTGGCCTTCGAGCAGTACTTC
TRBD1	.	TRBV9	TRBJ2-7	CASSVESRTGDSYEQYF	TGTGCCAGCAGCGTGGAGTCAAGGACAGGGGACTCCTACGAGCAGTACTTC
TRBD1	.	TRBV19	TRBJ2-5	CASSRSGGISLETQYF	TGTGCCAGTAGTAGATCAGGGGGCATCTCGTTAGAGACCCAGTACTTC
.	.	TRBV5-1	TRBJ1-6	CASSSIGREGSPLHF	TGCGCCAGCAGCTCCATCGGCAGGGAGGGTTCACCCCTCCACTTT
.	few	TRBV18	TRBJ2-1	CASSPRDMDEQFF	TGTGCCAGCTCACCTCGGGATATGGATGAGCAGTTCTTC
.	.	TRBV7-2	TRBJ1-1	CASSLVSGNTEAFF	TGTGCCAGCAGCTTAGTTTCAGGGAACACTGAAGCTTTCTTT
TRBD2	.	TRBV4-1	TRBJ2-5	CASSQGLSLAGPSLGETQYF	TGCGCCAGCAGCCAAGGGTTAAGTCTAGCGGGCCCCAGCCTCGGAGAGACCCAGTACTTC
.	few	TRBV10-3	TRBJ2-5	CAISATLQETQYF	TGTGCCATCAGCGCGACTTTACAAGAGACCCAGTACTTC
.	.	TRBV28	TRBJ1-3	CASRVDTSGNTIYF	TGTGCCAGTAGAGTGGATACCTCTGGAAACACCATATATTTT
.	.	TRBV19	TRBJ2-3	CASTETQTDTQYF	TGTGCCAGTACGGAGACCCAGACAGATACGCAGTATTTT
.	.	TRBV4-2	TRBJ2-3	CASSQPPGLLKGTDTQYF	TGTGCCAGCAGCCAACCTCCGGGACTCCTCAAAGGCACAGATACGCAGTATTTT
TRBD2	few	TRBV11-2	TRBJ2-7	CASNRGLAGEREQYF	TGTGCCAGCAACCGAGGACTAGCGGGGGAACGGGAGCAGTACTTC
.	.	TRBV7-9	TRBJ2-7	CASSGNSYEQYF	TGTGCCAGCAGCGGGAACTCCTACGAGCAGTACTTC
.	.	TRBV7-2	TRBJ1-4	CASSPHFNEKLFF	TGTGCCAGCAGCCCGCACTTTAATGAAAAACTGTTTTTT
TRBD1	.	TRBV27	TRBJ1-4	CASSLTGGAFPTNEKLFF	TGTGCCAGCAGTTTGACAGGGGGCGCCTTCCCAACTAATGAAAAACTGTTTTTT
TRBD1	.	TRBV6-1	TRBJ1-1	CASSAETWTGWNTEAFF	TGTGCCAGCAGTGCCGAGACATGGACAGGGTGGAACACTGAAGCTTTCTTT
.	few	TRBV7-9	TRBJ1-6	CASSFTDRGNSPLHF	TGTGCCAGCAGCTTTACCGACAGAGGTAATTCACCCCTCCACTTT
TRBD1	few	TRBV4-3	TRBJ1-2	CASSPHRGGYTF	TGCGCCAGCAGCCCCCACAGGGGCGGCTACACCTTC
.	.	TRBV10-1	TRBJ1-1	CASSERGGPWATEAFF	TGCGCCAGCAGTGAGCGGGGGGGGCCTTGGGCCACTGAAGCTTTCTTT
.	.	TRBV6-5	TRBJ2-7	CASRPVWGTYEQYF	TGTGCCAGCAGGCCCGTCTGGGGAACCTACGAGCAGTACTTC
TRBD2	.	TRBV9	TRBJ2-1	CASSSGLGNYNEQFF	TGTGCCAGCAGCTCAGGACTAGGAAACTACAATGAGCAGTTCTTC
.	once	TRBV6-5	TRBJ1-1	CASSYFPSTEAFF	TGTGCCAGCAGTTACTTTCCAAGTACTGAAGCTTTCTTT
.	.	TRBV7-2	TRBJ2-5	CASSFQGTQETQYF	TGTGCCAGCAGCTTTCAGGGGACACAAGAGACCCAGTACTTC
.	.	TRBV11-3	TRBJ1-1	CASSRDGLNTEAFF	TGTGCCAGCAGCCGGGACGGCTTGAACACTGAAGCTTTCTTT
TRBD1	.	TRBV11-1	TRBJ2-2	CASSSRPAGGANTGELFF	TGTGCCAGCAGCTCTCGCCCGGCAGGGGGCGCGAACACCGGGGAGCTGTTTTTT
TRBD1	.	TRBV6-5	TRBJ2-2	CASSYSGQGYTGELFF	TGTGCCAGCAGTTACTCCGGACAGGGCTACACCGGGGAGCTGTTTTTT
TRBD2	.	TRBV10-1	TRBJ2-3	CASSDWTSGRGGADTQYF	TGCGCCAGCAGTGATTGGACTAGCGGGAGGGGGGGGGCAGATACGCAGTATTTT
TRBD1	.	TRBV7-2	TRBJ1-6	CASSLDDRVGSPLHF	TGTGCCAGCAGCTTAGACGACAGGGTAGGCTCACCCCTCCACTTT
.	.	TRBV2	TRBJ2-1	CASGGEYNEQFF	TGTGCCAGCGGGGGAGAGTACAATGAGCAGTTCTTC
TRBD2	.	TRBV5-6	TRBJ2-1	CASSPERGSSYNEQFF	TGTGCCAGCAGCCCTGAGCGGGGAAGCTCCTACAATGAGCAGTTCTTC
.	once	TRBV19	TRBJ1-5	CASSIMRGQPQHF	TGTGCCAGTAGTATAATGAGGGGTCAGCCCCAGCATTTT
.	.	TRBV19	TRBJ2-7	CASSIQGYEQYF	TGTGCCAGTAGTATACAGGGCTACGAGCAGTACTTC
TRBD1	once	TRBV27	TRBJ1-1	CASTFPGTGVIRAFF	TGTGCCAGCACCTTCCCCGGGACAGGGGTAATCAGGGCTTTCTTT
.	.	TRBV28	TRBJ1-2	CASSFFTFGLRNYGYTF	TGTGCCAGCAGTTTTTTTACGTTTGGTCTTAGAAACTATGGCTACACCTTC
.	.	TRBV7-9	TRBJ2-3	CASSLNSGGTDTQYF	TGTGCCAGCAGCTTAAATAGCGGAGGCACAGATACGCAGTATTTT
.	.	TRBV7-2	TRBJ1-6	CASSLIIGVNSPLHF	TGTGCCAGCAGCTTAATTATAGGGGTCAATTCACCCCTCCACTTT
TRBD2	few	TRBV7-2	TRBJ2-1	CASSLYGTSGSYNEQFF	TGTGCCAGCAGCTTATACGGGACTAGCGGCTCCTACAATGAGCAGTTCTTC
TRBD1	.	TRBV6-1	TRBJ2-5	CASSTGGRETQYF	TGTGCCAGCAGCACAGGGGGCCGAGAGACCCAGTACTTC
.	.	TRBV11-2	TRBJ1-1	CASSLVGGYGTEAFF	TGTGCCAGCAGCTTAGTAGGGGGGTATGGCACTGAAGCTTTCTTT
.	once	TRBV5-1	TRBJ1-1	CASSLIDSGAGEAFF	TGCGCCAGCAGCTTGATTGATTCGGGGGCGGGTGAAGCTTTCTTT
TRBD2	.	TRBV19	TRBJ2-5	CASSIGIAGAVQETQYF	TGTGCCAGTAGTATAGGGATAGCGGGGGCCGTTCAAGAGACCCAGTACTTC
.	few	TRBV6-1	TRBJ1-5	CASSPDRVQPQHF	TGTGCCAGCAGTCCAGACCGGGTTCAGCCCCAGCATTTT
.	.	TRBV6-9	TRBJ2-7	CASGTLYEQYF	TGTGCGAGTGGGACTCTATACGAGCAGTACTTC
TRBD2	.	TRBV27	TRBJ2-7	CASSSWTSGTYEQYF	TGTGCCAGCAGTTCCTGGACTAGCGGGACCTACGAGCAGTACTTC